This entry features one T cell receptor (beta chain) sequence. Its specificity is not known. The data are from a study of T cells in localized non-small cell lung cancer. General observations from the study: Clonality peaked in uninvolved adjacent lung rather than tumor. Heterogeneity cannot be ruled out, as sequencing used one tumor region only.

The CDR3 runs 15 residues. Germline trimming cut 4 bases from V and 6 bases from J; bases unmatched to any gene: 9. Germline V gives CDR1 SGHRS, CDR2 YFSETQ. Libraries were prepared by immunoSEQ multiplex PCR; TCRdb keeps only in-frame clonotypes and omits some of them. The sample has about 1,700 clones, roughly 30% seen once; the top ten hold more than 9.5%. The sample was normal lung tissue next to the tumor, taken before any cancer treatment. The clonotype comes from a male donor at least 60 years old with stage II squamous cell lung carcinoma. The rearrangement joins TRBV5-1 to TRBJ2-3, with TRBD2 identical over 9 bases. CDR3 DNA sequence: TGCGCCAGCAGCGGGGATAGCGGGAGTCGCGATACGCAGTATTTT. Protein sequence: CASSGDSGSRDTQYF. Complete variable domain (other parts from reference TRBV5-1 and TRBJ2-3): KAGVTQTPRYLIKTRGQQVTLSCSPISGHRSVSWYQQTPGQGLQFLFEYFSETQRNKGNFPGRFSGRQFSNSRSEMNVSTLELGDSALYLCASSGDSGSRDTQYFGPGTRLTVL.